This TCR beta chain appears in the sequencing data of a study of identical twins. Whole-study results and caveats: Insertions were reduced in abundant cord blood beta clonotypes but not in memory repertoires.

Trimming cost V 0 bases and J 6 bases, with 12 bases left between them. The germline gives CDR1 SGHAT, CDR2 FQNNGV. The CDR3 spans 14 residues. MiXCR was run by TCRdb on the 5' RACE reads, yielding one entry per CDR3 protein. Of around 550,000 distinct CDR3 sequences detected, over 12% appear once; the ten largest clones hold about 0.4%. This clonotype was found a few times. Its specificity is not known. These same records also appear under a second study, on yellow fever vaccine responses in identical twins.

V gene TRBV11-2 combines with J gene TRBJ2-7; D ambiguous. Sequenced material: CD4+ T cells sorted from blood. The sequence came from a woman aged 18-29 years in good health. The CDR3 loop reads CASSLDQKFFEQYV. CDR3 sequence (DNA): TGTGCCAGCAGCTTAGATCAAAAGTTTTTCGAGCAGTACGTC.